These 22 T cell receptor beta chains were all obtained from the same sample, sequenced in a study of blood T cell repertoires in COVID-19. The table came from immunoSEQ multiplex PCR; TCRdb's copy has only in-frame clones and leaves some out. In the table there are about 230,000 clones, roughly 80% of which are singletons. The sequencing input was peripheral blood. The source is a woman in her seventies with active or convalescent COVID-19.

The J gene is TRBJ1-1, the V gene TRBV3-1 (or the pseudogene TRBV3-2); TRBD1 aligns across 9 bases. From germline, CDR1 is LGHDT and CDR2 YNNKEL (reference sequence). V lost 2 bases, J lost 6 bases, and 4 bases stayed unmatched. This CDR3 spans 14 amino acids. The CDR3 sequence: CASSQSGQGAEAFF. For the CDR3, the DNA is TGTGCCAGCAGCCAATCGGGACAGGGAGCTGAAGCTTTCTTT.

Of note for this clone: The same CDR3 also results from other DNA sequences found in this sample. J is TRBJ1-1 and V is TRBV25-1; the match to TRBD1 covers 8 bases. Germline V gene data show CDR1 as MGHDK and CDR2 as SYGVNS. J gave up 1 base and V 3 bases, and 4 bases lay outside the gene matches. This CDR3 is built from 15 residues. CDR3 protein: CASSDSGTGNTEAFF. DNA for the CDR3: TGTGCCAGCAGTGACTCCGGGACAGGGAACACTGAAGCTTTCTTT.

The genes are TRBV5-4 and TRBJ2-2; D gene ambiguous. The CDR3 is 15 residues long. Germline-derived CDR1 and CDR2 are SGHNT and YYREEE (reference sequence). The V end was cut by 4 bases, the J end by 4 bases, with 14 bases between. For the CDR3, the DNA is TGTGCCAGCAGCCCTAGGTCTTCCGTCACCGGGGAGCTGTTTTTT. Translation gives CASSPRSSVTGELFF.

The rearrangement joins TRBV18 to TRBJ2-5; 13 nucleotides agree with TRBD2. This CDR3 is 15 amino acids long. The V gene's germline CDR1 is KGHSH and CDR2 LQKENI. The V and J ends lost 3 bases and 4 bases, in that order; junction bases with no gene match: 2. CDR3 DNA sequence: TGTGCCAGCTCACCCGGACTAGCGGGGGCAGAGACCCAGTACTTC. It codes for CASSPGLAGAETQYF.

The rearrangement joins TRBV3-1 (or the pseudogene TRBV3-2) to TRBJ2-7; 9 positions agree with TRBD1. V trimming: 1 base; J trimming: 7 bases; junction bases outside the gene matches: 5. Germline CDR1 and CDR2: LGHDT and YNNKEL (reference sequence). The CDR3 has 14 residues. The CDR3 DNA sequence: TGTGCCAGCAGCCAAGGGGGACAGGGAGGTGAGCAGTACTTC. It yields the protein CASSQGGQGGEQYF.

The rearrangement uses TRBV5-1 and TRBJ1-1; D unresolved. Germline V gives CDR1 SGHRS, CDR2 YFSETQ. The length of the CDR3 is 13 residues. Deletions cut 3 bases from V and 0 bases from J, with 6 bases between. CDR3 nucleotide sequence: TGCGCCAGCAGCTCGGGGATGAACACTGAAGCTTTCTTT. It translates to CASSSGMNTEAFF.

V and J are TRBV5-4 and TRBJ1-2; 8 bases are shared with TRBD1. The germline V gene encodes CDR1 SGHNT and CDR2 YYREEE (reference sequence). V lost 4 bases and J lost 3; bases outside the gene matches: 8. The CDR3 spans 15 residues. DNA for the CDR3: TGTGCCAGCAGCCGGACAGGGCGGGGACACTATGGCTACACCTTC. Protein product: CASSRTGRGHYGYTF.

This chain links TRBV10-3 with TRBJ2-7; D is perhaps TRBD2 (6 bases). The V and J ends lost 6 bases and 5 bases respectively, with 11 bases between them. Germline CDR1 reads ENHRY; CDR2 reads SYGVKD. The CDR3 has 12 amino acids. This CDR3 is CAISEAGHEQYF. The CDR3 DNA reads as TGTGCCATCAGCGAGGCGGGGCACGAGCAGTACTTC.

This sequence joins TRBV7-9 and TRBJ2-5, with 8 bases fitting TRBD2. V was clipped by 5 bases and J by 5 bases; unmatched bases: 7. The germline CDR1 and CDR2 sequences are SEHNR and FQNEAQ (reference sequence). This CDR3 contains 14 residues. The CDR3, as DNA: TGTGCCAGCAGCCCCGTGGGCGGGGGGGAGACCCAGTACTTC. As protein: CASSPVGGGETQYF.

The chain combines TRBV7-9 with TRBJ2-7; TRBD1 might be the D (6 bases). Per germline, CDR1 SEHNR and CDR2 FQNEAQ (reference sequence). The CDR3 is made up of 15 amino acids. With 8 bases removed from V and 2 bases from J, the gap between germline ends came to 19 bases. The CDR3, as DNA: TGTGCCAGCGACAAGGGCAGGGGATATACCTACGAGCAGTACTTC. It codes for CASDKGRGYTYEQYF.

The chain joins TRBV2 to TRBJ2-2; D is possibly TRBD1 (6 bases). Trimming took 4 bases from V and 1 from J, leaving 10 bases between them. The CDR3 has 15 amino acids. Germline CDR1 SNHLY, CDR2 FYNNEI. CDR3 sequence: CASSGGGRNTGELFF. CDR3 DNA sequence: TGTGCCAGCAGTGGAGGGGGTAGGAACACCGGGGAGCTGTTTTTT.

This clone was seen a few times. The chain couples TRBV5-6 to TRBJ2-2, with 10 bases matching TRBD1. The CDR3 spans 16 residues. In germline, CDR1 is SGHDT, CDR2 YYEEEE. The V and J ends lost 4 bases and 5 bases, in that order; junction bases with no gene match: 8. This CDR3 is CASSSRDRGWTGELFF. In DNA, the CDR3 is TGTGCCAGCAGCAGCCGGGACAGGGGTTGGACCGGGGAGCTGTTTTTT.

This clone appeared once. V and J are TRBV5-1 and TRBJ1-2; possibly TRBD1 for D (5 bases). The CDR3 runs 13 residues. Germline CDR1 and CDR2: SGHRS and YFSETQ. Trimming pared 1 base from V and 6 bases from J, leaving 10 bases between. This chain's CDR3 is CASSLTGEDGYTF. In DNA form, the CDR3 reads TGCGCCAGCAGCTTGACAGGCGAGGATGGCTACACCTTC.

The chain is built from TRBV7-3 and TRBJ2-1; D is perhaps TRBD1 (5 bases). Trimming cost V 5 bases and J 5 bases, with 16 bases left between them. This CDR3 has 15 amino acids. Germline values: CDR1 SGHTA, CDR2 FQGTGA. CDR3 sequence reads: CASSQAGQGNNEQFF. In nucleotides, the CDR3 is TGTGCCAGCAGCCAGGCCGGGCAGGGAAACAATGAGCAGTTCTTC.

The chain combines TRBV6-4 with TRBJ2-1; 9 bases are shared with TRBD2. The CDR3 consists of 14 residues. CDR1 MRHNA and CDR2 SNTAGT come from the germline V gene. V trimming: 4 bases; J trimming: 8 bases; junction bases outside the gene matches: 6. This CDR3 is CASSVRGGRYEQFF. In DNA form, the CDR3 reads TGTGCCAGCAGTGTGCGGGGGGGCCGATATGAGCAGTTCTTC.

As to this clone: At one end, the junction sequence differs from germline, possibly due to a read error. J is TRBJ1-1 and V is TRBV4-1; D ambiguous. Per the germline V gene, CDR1 is MGHRA and CDR2 is YSYEKL. This CDR3 has 15 residues. Here the CDR3 reads CASNQYEASSTEAFF. The CDR3 DNA sequence: TGCGCCAGCAACCAATACGAAGCCTCGAGCACTGAAGCTTTCTTT.

A remark on this clone: This may arise from a read error, as a much more abundant clone is one base away. The sample carries other DNA sequences with the same CDR3. This sequence joins TRBV6-5 and TRBJ1-2; D is possibly TRBD1 (6 bases). Germline V gene data show CDR1 as MNHEY and CDR2 as SVGAGI. Trimming removed 8 bases from V and 5 bases from J, with 18 bases in between. The CDR3 sequence is 14 residues long. CDR3 region: CASGPRDRGYGYTF. CDR3 in DNA: TGTGCCAGCGGGCCCCGGGATAGGGGGTATGGCTACACCTTC.

The rearrangement links TRBV4-1 to TRBJ1-2; D is undetermined. The V gene's germline CDR1 is MGHRA and CDR2 YSYEKL. The CDR3 totals 14 residues. V lost 1 base and J lost 0, with 6 bases in between. This CDR3 is CASSQVTANYGYTF. CDR3 nucleotides: TGCGCCAGCAGCCAAGTTACTGCTAACTATGGCTACACCTTC.

With regard to this clone: A junction end diverges from the germline sequence, so it may reflect a read error. The chain has TRBV10-3 and TRBJ2-2; no clear D gene. The germline gives CDR1 ENHRY, CDR2 SYGVKD. This CDR3 has 11 residues. The DNA of the CDR3 is TGTGCCATCAGGAACATCGGGGAGCTGTTTTTT. Amino acid sequence: CAIRNIGELFF.

This clone occurred many times. The chain is built from TRBV27 and TRBJ1-2, with 9 bases matching TRBD1. The germline V gene encodes CDR1 MNHEY and CDR2 SMNVEV (reference sequence). J gave up 2 bases and V 4 bases, and 5 bases lay outside the gene matches. The CDR3 has 15 residues. CDR3 bases: TGTGCCAGCAGTTCGTGGACAGGGGCGAACTATGGCTACACCTTC. It is translated as CASSSWTGANYGYTF.

The genes are TRBV3-1 (or the pseudogene TRBV3-2) and TRBJ1-5, with D uncertain. Germline loops: CDR1 LGHDT, CDR2 YNNKEL (reference sequence). The CDR3 sequence is 14 residues long. Trimming took 2 bases from V and 2 from J, leaving 7 bases between them. DNA for the CDR3: TGTGCCAGCAGCCAAAGTAGCGGCAATCAGCCCCAGCATTTT. It is translated as CASSQSSGNQPQHF.

The chain employs TRBV9 and TRBJ2-2, with unresolved D. The CDR3 is made up of 15 amino acids. The V gene lost 3 bases and the J gene lost 3 bases, with 12 bases spanning the gap. Germline V gives CDR1 SGDLS, CDR2 YYNGEE. In DNA form, the CDR3 reads TGTGCCAGCAGCGCCCCTACTCGGGACACCGGGGAGCTGTTTTTT. Its protein is CASSAPTRDTGELFF.